Sequencing of this TCR beta chain was carried out in a study of CD8 T cells in Susac syndrome. Sequencing of TCR beta covered CD8+ and CD4+ T cells obtained from blood. Healthy donors served as age- and sex-matched controls. RNA was extracted with the RNeasy kit, and a quantity of roughly 0.5 to 1 ug was reverse transcribed using random hexamers. immunoSEQ multiplex PCR amplified TCR beta CDR3 across 54 Vbeta, 13 Jbeta. Via MiXCR, TCRdb re-called the immunoSEQ multiplex PCR reads, giving one row per CDR3 protein. In the table there are 150,000 to 200,000 distinct CDR3 sequences, roughly 93% of which are singletons. Germline V gene data show CDR1 as SGHRS and CDR2 as YFSETQ. The CDR3 spans 15 residues. The V segment lost 4 bases and the J segment 1 base; nucleotides outside the gene matches: 7.

The sequence was collected from a human donor in good health. The chain is built from TRBV5-1 and TRBJ2-7, with 8 bases that match TRBD1. Sample: CD4+ T cells from PBMCs. CDR3 sequence: CASSRGQGPSYEQYF. The CDR3 DNA follows: TGCGCCAGCAGCCGCGGACAGGGACCTTCCTACGAGCAGTACTTC.